These 7 T cell receptor beta chains originate from one sample sequenced in a study of cytomegalovirus exposure and HLA in healthy donors. Primers for the PCR totalled 60 Vbeta and 13 Jbeta. Assay: immunoSEQ multiplex PCR; the TCRdb copy retains only in-frame clones and omits some. The table records some 67,000 clones, about 80% of them present only once. Input material: PBMCs. These receptors all come from a man aged 60 to 69 in good health and CMV-seropositive.

This chain connects TRBV2 to TRBJ2-3; D might be TRBD2 (5 bases). Trimming shortened V by 2 bases and J by 2 bases, and 11 bases separated the two germline ends. Germline CDR1 is SNHLY and CDR2 is FYNNEI. The CDR3 has 15 amino acids. The CDR3 DNA reads as TGTGCCAGCAGTGAATGGCTAGCCAACACAGATACGCAGTATTTT. Residues: CASSEWLANTDTQYF.

This rearrangement joins TRBV5-4 to TRBJ2-2, with D possibly matching TRBD1 (5 bases). CDR3 length: 12 residues. Per the germline V gene, CDR1 is SGHNT and CDR2 is YYREEE (reference sequence). Trimming pared 4 bases from V and 6 bases from J, leaving 7 bases between. The CDR3 spells CASSQGSGELFF. DNA for the CDR3: TGTGCCAGCAGCCAGGGCTCCGGGGAGCTGTTTTTT.

This clone showed up just a few times. The chain recombines TRBV27 with TRBJ2-1; 7 bases are a match to TRBD1. This CDR3 is 13 amino acids long. With V trimmed by 5 bases and J by 7 bases, 5 bases remained unmatched. Germline V gives CDR1 MNHEY, CDR2 SMNVEV (reference sequence). This chain's CDR3 is CASSPGQWNEQFF. The DNA for the CDR3 is TGTGCCAGCAGTCCGGGACAGTGGAATGAGCAGTTCTTC.

This clone came up once. The identical CDR3 is also encoded by other nucleotide sequences in the sample. The V call is TRBV7-9, the J call TRBJ2-3; 12 nucleotides line up with TRBD2. In germline, CDR1 is SEHNR, CDR2 FQNEAQ (reference sequence). J gave up 4 bases and V 1 base, and 0 bases lay outside the gene matches. This CDR3 region has 15 residues. CDR3: CASSLGLAGADTQYF. The CDR3 nucleotides are TGTGCCAGCAGCTTAGGACTAGCGGGGGCAGATACGCAGTATTTT.

DNA for the CDR3: TGTGCCAGCAGTTACTCGACAGGTTGGGATGGCTACACCTTC. Encoded protein: CASSYSTGWDGYTF. This chain joins TRBV6-6 and TRBJ1-2; possible D gene TRBD1, 6 bases. Germline V lookup: CDR1 MNHNY, CDR2 SVGAGI (reference sequence). Trimming removed 0 bases at V and 6 bases at J, with 11 bases between. This CDR3 has 14 residues.

This clone was detected only a few times. The V gene is TRBV29-1, the J gene TRBJ1-2; 9 nucleotides align to TRBD1. J lost 7 bases, V lost 6 bases, and 6 bases had no gene match. The CDR3 extends over 12 amino acids. Germline-derived CDR1 and CDR2 are SQVTM and ANQGSEA. The CDR3 sequence: CSVNRGLGGYTF. The CDR3 nucleotides read TGCAGCGTAAACAGGGGGCTTGGTGGCTACACCTTC.

The chain is built from TRBV11-2 and TRBJ1-2, with D possibly being TRBD1 (6 bases). Germline CDR1 is SGHAT and CDR2 is FQNNGV. Trimming left V 3 bases short and J 5 bases short, with 7 bases between. The CDR3 is made up of 12 amino acids. The CDR3, as DNA: TGTGCCAGCAGCTTTACAGGGTATGGCTACACCTTC. This encodes CASSFTGYGYTF.